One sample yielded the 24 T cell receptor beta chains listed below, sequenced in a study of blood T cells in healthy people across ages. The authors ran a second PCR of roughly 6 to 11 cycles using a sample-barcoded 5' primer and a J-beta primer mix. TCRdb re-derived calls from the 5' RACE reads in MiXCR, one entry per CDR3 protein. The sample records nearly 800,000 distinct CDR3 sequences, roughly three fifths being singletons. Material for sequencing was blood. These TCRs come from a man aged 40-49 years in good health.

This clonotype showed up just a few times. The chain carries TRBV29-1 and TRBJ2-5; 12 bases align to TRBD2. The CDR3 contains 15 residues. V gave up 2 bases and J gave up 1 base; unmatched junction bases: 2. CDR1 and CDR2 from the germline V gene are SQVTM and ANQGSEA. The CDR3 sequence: CSVEPLAGGQETQYF. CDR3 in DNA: TGCAGCGTTGAACCACTAGCGGGGGGCCAAGAGACCCAGTACTTC.

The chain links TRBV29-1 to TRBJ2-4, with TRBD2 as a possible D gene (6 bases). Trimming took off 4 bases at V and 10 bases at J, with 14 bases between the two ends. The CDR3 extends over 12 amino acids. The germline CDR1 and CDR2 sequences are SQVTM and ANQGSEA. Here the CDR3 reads CSVVGGFGIQYF. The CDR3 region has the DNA TGCAGCGTTGTCGGGGGATTTGGGATTCAGTACTTC.

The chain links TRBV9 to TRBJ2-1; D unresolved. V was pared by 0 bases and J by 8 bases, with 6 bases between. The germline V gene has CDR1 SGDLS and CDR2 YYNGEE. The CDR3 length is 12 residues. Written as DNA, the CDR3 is TGTGCCAGCAGCGTAGGGCAGGATGAGCAGTTCTTC. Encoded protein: CASSVGQDEQFF.

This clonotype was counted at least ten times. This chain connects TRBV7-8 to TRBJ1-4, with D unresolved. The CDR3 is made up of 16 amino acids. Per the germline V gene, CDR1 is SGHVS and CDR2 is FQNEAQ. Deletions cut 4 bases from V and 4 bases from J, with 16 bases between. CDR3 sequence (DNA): TGTGCCAGCAGCTCCTGGACGGCGGACTATAATGAAAAACTGTTTTTT. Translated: CASSSWTADYNEKLFF. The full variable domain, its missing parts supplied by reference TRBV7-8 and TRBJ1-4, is GAGVSQSPRYKVAKRGQDVALRCDPISGHVSLFWYQQALGQGPEFLTYFQNEAQLDKSGLPSDRFFAERPEGSVSTLKIQRTQQEDSAVYLCASSSWTADYNEKLFFGSGTQLSVL.

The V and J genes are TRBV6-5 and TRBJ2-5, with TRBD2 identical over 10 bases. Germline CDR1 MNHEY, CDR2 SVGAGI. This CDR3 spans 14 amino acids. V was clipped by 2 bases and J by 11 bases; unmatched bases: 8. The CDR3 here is CASSYQPSGRRQYF. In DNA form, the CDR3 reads TGTGCCAGCAGTTACCAGCCTAGCGGGAGAAGGCAGTACTTC.

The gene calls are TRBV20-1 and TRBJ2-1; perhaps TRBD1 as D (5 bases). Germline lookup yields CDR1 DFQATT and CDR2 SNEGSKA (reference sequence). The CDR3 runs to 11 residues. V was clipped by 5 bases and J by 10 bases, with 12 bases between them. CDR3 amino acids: CSAPRAMEQFF. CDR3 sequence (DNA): TGCAGTGCTCCCAGGGCTATGGAGCAGTTCTTC.

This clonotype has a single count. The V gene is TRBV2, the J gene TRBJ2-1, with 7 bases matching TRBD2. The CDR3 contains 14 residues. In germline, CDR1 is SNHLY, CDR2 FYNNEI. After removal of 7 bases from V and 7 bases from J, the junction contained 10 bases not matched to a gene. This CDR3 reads CASIGGGTWNEQFF. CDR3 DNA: TGTGCCAGCATCGGGGGAGGGACCTGGAATGAGCAGTTCTTC.

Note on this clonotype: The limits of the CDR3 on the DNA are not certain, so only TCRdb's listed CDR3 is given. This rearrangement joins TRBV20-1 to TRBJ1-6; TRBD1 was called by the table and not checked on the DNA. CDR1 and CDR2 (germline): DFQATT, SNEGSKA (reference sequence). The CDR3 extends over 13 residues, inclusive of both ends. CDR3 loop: CSASLDKNSPLHF.

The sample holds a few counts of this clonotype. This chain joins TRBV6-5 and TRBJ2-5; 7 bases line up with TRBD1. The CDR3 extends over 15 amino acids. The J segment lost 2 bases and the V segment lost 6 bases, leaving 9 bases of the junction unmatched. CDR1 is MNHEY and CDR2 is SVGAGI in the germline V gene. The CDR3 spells CASRTTGMIQETQYF. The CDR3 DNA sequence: TGTGCCAGCAGGACGACAGGGATGATACAAGAGACCCAGTACTTC.

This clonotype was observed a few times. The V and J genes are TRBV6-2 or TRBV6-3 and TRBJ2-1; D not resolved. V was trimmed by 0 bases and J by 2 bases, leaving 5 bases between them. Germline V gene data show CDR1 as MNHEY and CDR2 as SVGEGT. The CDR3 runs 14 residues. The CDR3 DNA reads TGTGCCAGCAGTTACTCGATCACCTACAATGAGCAGTTCTTC. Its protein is CASSYSITYNEQFF.

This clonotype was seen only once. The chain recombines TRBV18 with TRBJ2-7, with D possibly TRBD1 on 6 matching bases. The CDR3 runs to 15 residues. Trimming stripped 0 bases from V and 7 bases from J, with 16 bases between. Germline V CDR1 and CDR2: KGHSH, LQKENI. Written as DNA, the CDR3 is TGTGCCAGCTCACCACCGTCAGGGGCGAGAGGGGAGCAGTACTTC. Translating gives CASSPPSGARGEQYF.

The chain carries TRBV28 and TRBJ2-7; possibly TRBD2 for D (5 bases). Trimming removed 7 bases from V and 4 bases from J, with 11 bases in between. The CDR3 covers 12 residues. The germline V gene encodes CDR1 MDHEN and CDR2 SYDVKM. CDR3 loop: CASTSWEYEQYF. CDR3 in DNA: TGTGCCAGCACGTCTTGGGAGTACGAGCAGTACTTC.

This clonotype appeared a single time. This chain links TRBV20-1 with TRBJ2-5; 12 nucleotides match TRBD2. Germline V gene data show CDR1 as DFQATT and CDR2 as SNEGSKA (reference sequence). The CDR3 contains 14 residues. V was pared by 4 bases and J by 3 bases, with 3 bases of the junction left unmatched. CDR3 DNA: TGCAGTGCTACGCGGACTAGCGGGGAAGAGACCCAGTACTTC. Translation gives CSATRTSGEETQYF.

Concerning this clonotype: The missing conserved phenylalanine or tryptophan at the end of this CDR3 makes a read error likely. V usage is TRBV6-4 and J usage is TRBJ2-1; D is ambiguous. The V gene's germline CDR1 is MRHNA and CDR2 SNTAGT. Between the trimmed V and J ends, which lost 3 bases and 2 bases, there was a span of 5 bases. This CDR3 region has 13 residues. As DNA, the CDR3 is TGTGCCAGCAGTGAAGGACCCTACAATGAGCAGTTCGTC. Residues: CASSEGPYNEQFV.

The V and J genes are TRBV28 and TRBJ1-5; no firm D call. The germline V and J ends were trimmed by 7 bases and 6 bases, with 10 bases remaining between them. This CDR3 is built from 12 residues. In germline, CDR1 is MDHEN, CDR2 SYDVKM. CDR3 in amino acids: CASTPGGQPQHF. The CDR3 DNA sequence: TGTGCCAGCACCCCCGGAGGTCAGCCCCAGCATTTT.

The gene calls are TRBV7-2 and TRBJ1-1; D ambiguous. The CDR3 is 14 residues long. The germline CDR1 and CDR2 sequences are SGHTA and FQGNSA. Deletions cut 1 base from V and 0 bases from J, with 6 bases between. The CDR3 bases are TGTGCCAGCAGCTTAGAGGTAGTGAACACTGAAGCTTTCTTT. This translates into CASSLEVVNTEAFF.

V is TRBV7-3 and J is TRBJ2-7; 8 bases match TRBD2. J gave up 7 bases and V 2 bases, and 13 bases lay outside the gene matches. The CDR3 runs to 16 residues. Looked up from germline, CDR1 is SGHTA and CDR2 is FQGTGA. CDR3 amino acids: CASSLLLGGGRNEQYF. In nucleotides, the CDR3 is TGTGCCAGCAGCTTATTATTGGGCGGGGGGAGAAATGAGCAGTACTTC.

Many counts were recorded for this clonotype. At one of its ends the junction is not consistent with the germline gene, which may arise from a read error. The CDR3 DNA reads as TGTGCCAGCAGTGCCTCCTACGAGCAGTACTTC. This gives the protein CASSASYEQYF. The chain employs TRBV5-1 and TRBJ2-7, with D hard to call. Germline V gene lookup returns CDR1 SGHRS and CDR2 YFSETQ. The CDR3 is made up of 11 amino acids.

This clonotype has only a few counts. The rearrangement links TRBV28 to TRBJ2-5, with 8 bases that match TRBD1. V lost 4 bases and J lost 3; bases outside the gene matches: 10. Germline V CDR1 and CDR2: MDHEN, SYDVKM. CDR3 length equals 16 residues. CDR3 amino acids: CASSYNRGEREETQYF. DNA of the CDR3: TGTGCCAGCAGTTACAACAGGGGGGAGCGTGAAGAGACCCAGTACTTC.

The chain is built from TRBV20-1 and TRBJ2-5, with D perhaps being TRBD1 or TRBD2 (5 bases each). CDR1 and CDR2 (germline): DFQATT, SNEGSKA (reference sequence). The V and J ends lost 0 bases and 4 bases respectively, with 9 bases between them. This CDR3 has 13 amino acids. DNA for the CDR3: TGCAGTGCTAGAGATGGGGACCGAGAGACCCAGTACTTC. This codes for CSARDGDRETQYF.

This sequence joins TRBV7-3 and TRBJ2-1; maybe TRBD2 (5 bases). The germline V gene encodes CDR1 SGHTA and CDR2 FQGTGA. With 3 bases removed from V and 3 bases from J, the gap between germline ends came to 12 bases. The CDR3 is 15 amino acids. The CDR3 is CASSFKRTDYNEQFF. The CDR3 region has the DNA TGTGCCAGCAGCTTCAAGCGGACCGACTACAATGAGCAGTTCTTC.

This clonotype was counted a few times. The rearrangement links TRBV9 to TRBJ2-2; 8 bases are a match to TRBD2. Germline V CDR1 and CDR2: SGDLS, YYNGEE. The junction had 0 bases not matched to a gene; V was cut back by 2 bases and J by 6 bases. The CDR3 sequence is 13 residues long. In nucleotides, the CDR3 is TGTGCCAGCAGCGTTAGCGGGGCCGGGGAGCTGTTTTTT. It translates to CASSVSGAGELFF.

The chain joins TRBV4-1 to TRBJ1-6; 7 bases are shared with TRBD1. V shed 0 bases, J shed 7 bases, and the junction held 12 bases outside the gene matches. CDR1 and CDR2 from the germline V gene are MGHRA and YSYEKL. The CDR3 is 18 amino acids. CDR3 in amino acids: CASSQEADRVIGNSPLHF. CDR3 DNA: TGCGCCAGCAGCCAAGAAGCTGACAGGGTGATCGGGAATTCACCCCTCCACTTT.

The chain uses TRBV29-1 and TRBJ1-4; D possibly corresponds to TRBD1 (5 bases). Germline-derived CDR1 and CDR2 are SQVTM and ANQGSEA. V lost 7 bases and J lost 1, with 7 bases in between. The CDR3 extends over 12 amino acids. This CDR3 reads CSARVTNEKLFF. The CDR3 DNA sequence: TGCAGCGCCAGGGTAACTAATGAAAAACTGTTTTTT.